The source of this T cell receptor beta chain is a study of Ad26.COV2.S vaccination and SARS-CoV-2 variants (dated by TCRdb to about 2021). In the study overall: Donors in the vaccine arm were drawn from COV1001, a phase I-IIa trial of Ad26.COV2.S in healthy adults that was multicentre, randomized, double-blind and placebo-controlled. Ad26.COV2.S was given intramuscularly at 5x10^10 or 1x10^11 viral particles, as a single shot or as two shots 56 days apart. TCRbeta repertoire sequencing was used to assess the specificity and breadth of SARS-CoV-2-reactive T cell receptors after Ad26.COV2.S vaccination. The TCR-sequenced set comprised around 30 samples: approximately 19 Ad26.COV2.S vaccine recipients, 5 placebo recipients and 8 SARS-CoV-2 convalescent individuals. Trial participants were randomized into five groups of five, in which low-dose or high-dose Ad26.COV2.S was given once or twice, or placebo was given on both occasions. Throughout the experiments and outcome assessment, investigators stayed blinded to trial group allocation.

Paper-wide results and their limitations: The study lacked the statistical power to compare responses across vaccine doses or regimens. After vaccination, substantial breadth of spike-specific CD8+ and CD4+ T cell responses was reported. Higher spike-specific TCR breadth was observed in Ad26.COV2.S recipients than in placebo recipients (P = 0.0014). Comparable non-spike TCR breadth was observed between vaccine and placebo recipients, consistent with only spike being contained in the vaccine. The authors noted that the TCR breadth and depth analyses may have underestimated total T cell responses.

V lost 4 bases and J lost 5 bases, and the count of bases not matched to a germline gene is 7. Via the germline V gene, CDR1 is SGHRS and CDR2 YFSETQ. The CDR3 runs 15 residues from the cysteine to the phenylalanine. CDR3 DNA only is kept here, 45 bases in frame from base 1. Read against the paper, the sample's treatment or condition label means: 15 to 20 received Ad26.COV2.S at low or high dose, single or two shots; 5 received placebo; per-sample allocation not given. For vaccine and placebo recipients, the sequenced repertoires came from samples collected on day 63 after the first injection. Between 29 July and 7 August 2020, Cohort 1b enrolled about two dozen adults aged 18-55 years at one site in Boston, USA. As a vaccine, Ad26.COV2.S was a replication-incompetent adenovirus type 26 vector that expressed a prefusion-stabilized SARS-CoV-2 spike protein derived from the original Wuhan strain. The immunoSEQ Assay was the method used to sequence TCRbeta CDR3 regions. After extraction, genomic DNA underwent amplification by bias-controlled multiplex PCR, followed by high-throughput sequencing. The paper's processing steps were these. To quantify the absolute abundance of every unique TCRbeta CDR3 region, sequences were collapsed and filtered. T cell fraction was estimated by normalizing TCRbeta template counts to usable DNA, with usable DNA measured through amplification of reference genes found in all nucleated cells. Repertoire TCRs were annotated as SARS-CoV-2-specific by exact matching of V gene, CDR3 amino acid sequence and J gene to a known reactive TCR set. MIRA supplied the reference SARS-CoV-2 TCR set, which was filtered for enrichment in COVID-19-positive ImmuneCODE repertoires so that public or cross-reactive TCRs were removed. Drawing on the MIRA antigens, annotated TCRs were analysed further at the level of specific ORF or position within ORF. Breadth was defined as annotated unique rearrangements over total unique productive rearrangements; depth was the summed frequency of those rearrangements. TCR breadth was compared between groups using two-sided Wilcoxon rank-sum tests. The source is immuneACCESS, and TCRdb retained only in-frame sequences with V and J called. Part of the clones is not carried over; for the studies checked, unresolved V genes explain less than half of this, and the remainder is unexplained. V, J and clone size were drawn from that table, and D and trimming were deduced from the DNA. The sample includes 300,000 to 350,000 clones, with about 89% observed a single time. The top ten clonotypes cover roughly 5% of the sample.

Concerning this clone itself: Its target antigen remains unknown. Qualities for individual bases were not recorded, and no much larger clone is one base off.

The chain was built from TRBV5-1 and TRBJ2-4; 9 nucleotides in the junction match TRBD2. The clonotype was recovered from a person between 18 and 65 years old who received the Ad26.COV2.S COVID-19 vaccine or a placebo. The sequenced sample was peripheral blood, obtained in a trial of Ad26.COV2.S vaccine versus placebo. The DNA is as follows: TGCGCCAGCAGCCCTCCGACTAGCGGAGAAAACATTCAGTACTTC. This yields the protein CASSPPTSGENIQYF.